Sequencing of this T cell receptor (beta chain) was carried out in a study of Ad26.COV2.S vaccination and SARS-CoV-2 variants. Study at large: Of the COV1001 trial arms, the Ad26.COV2.S arm included the donor. Ad26.COV2.S was injected intramuscularly once or twice, 56 days apart. General study points: Placebo recipients had lower spike-specific TCR breadth than vaccine recipients.

This clone was seen once. The antigen is undetermined. Treatment in this sample: around 19 received Ad26.COV2.S at low or high dose, single or two shots; roughly five received placebo; per-sample allocation not given. Sampling took place 63 days after the first vaccine or placebo injection. Aged 18-55 years, donor was enrolled in Boston in about 2020. TCRdb's table, derived via immunoSEQ multiplex PCR, lists solely in-frame clones and lacks some. The sample records 400,000 to 450,000 clones, around 90% being singletons. This sequence was found in a person between 18 and 60 years old who received the Ad26.COV2.S COVID-19 vaccine or a placebo. This sample comprised peripheral blood, obtained in a trial of Ad26.COV2.S vaccine versus placebo.

CDR3 DNA sequence: TGCGCCAGCAGCCGAGGGACGCAGAGCTCTGGGGCCAACGTCCTGACTTTC. This sequence encodes CASSRGTQSSGANVLTF. This chain connects TRBV4-1 to TRBJ2-6; D possibly uses TRBD1 or TRBD2 (5 bases each). Trimming took off 4 bases at V and 0 bases at J, with 13 bases between the two ends. This CDR3 has 17 residues. Germline assignment: CDR1 MGHRA and CDR2 YSYEKL.